The 20 T cell receptor beta chains listed next were all sequenced from one sample in a study of early T cells in non-severe SARS-CoV-2 infection. TCRdb used MiXCR to reprocess the 5' RACE reads, holding one entry per CDR3 protein. Here the sample spans approximately 69,000 distinct CDR3 sequences, around 12% being singletons. This sample comprised whole blood, obtained at baseline. These receptors originate from an adult who was a healthcare worker with PCR-confirmed SARS-CoV-2 infection or an uninfected control (not recorded which).

The chain carries TRBV11-2 and TRBJ1-5, with D unresolved. V lost 4 bases and J lost 5, with 9 bases in between. Germline V gives CDR1 SGHAT, CDR2 FQNNGV. The CDR3 spans 13 residues. The CDR3 DNA follows: TGTGCCAGCAGCTCGAATACTTATCAGCCCCAGCATTTT. As protein: CASSSNTYQPQHF.

The chain couples TRBV4-2 to TRBJ2-2, with D hard to call. V shed 5 bases and J shed 2 bases, with 15 bases lying between them. CDR1 LGHNA and CDR2 YNFKEQ come from the germline V gene. CDR3 size: 16 residues. The CDR3 DNA sequence: TGTGCCAGCAGCGAAAAATTGCTCGCAAACACCGGGGAGCTGTTTTTT. Amino acid sequence: CASSEKLLANTGELFF.

The rearrangement links TRBV7-9 to TRBJ2-7; TRBD2 matches 7 bases. Germline CDR1 and CDR2: SEHNR and FQNEAQ (reference sequence). The ends lost 2 bases at V and 3 bases at J; junction bases unmatched: 4. This CDR3 comprises 14 residues. The CDR3 protein is CASSLRRDYYEQYF. The CDR3 DNA is TGTGCCAGCAGCTTACGGAGGGACTACTACGAGCAGTACTTC. Combining the CDR3 with reference TRBV7-9 and TRBJ2-7 gives the whole variable domain DTGVSQNPRHKITKRGQNVTFRCDPISEHNRLYWYRQTLGQGPEFLTYFQNEAQLEKSRLLSDRFSAERPKGSFSTLEIQRTEQGDSAMYLCASSLRRDYYEQYFGPGTRLTVT.

This clonotype appeared many times. The chain recombines TRBV5-1 with TRBJ2-7, with 11 positions matching TRBD2. J gave up 7 bases and V 0 bases, and 9 bases lay outside the gene matches. The germline V gene encodes CDR1 SGHRS and CDR2 YFSETQ. The CDR3 runs to 16 residues. Written as DNA, the CDR3 is TGCGCCAGCAGCTTGGCCGTCACTAGCGGGGGCAGGGAGCAGTACTTC. Translation gives CASSLAVTSGGREQYF. The variable domain in full, completed from reference TRBV5-1 and TRBJ2-7, reads KAGVTQTPRYLIKTRGQQVTLSCSPISGHRSVSWYQQTPGQGLQFLFEYFSETQRNKGNFPGRFSGRQFSNSRSEMNVSTLELGDSALYLCASSLAVTSGGREQYFGPGTRLTVT.

The table lists this clonotype with a few counts. This chain connects TRBV7-6 to TRBJ1-1; 7 positions agree with TRBD1. Germline CDR1 SGHVS, CDR2 FNYEAQ. CDR3 length equals 15 residues. V shed 5 bases, J shed 10 bases, and the junction held 16 bases outside the gene matches. The CDR3 DNA reads as TGTGCCAGCAGCCAGCCCCGGGACAGTTCCCGAAGAGCTTTCTTT. Protein sequence: CASSQPRDSSRRAFF.

This clonotype was seen only a few times. J is TRBJ1-2 and V is TRBV7-2, with 7 bases lining up with TRBD1. Germline assignment: CDR1 SGHTA and CDR2 FQGNSA. With 3 bases clipped from V and 4 bases from J, the junction kept 8 bases outside the gene matches. CDR3 length equals 15 residues. In DNA form, the CDR3 reads TGTGCCAGCAGCTTGGGGGCGGGACAGACCTATGGCTACACCTTC. Amino acid sequence: CASSLGAGQTYGYTF.

This clonotype came up a few times. The chain couples TRBV5-4 to TRBJ2-7; D unresolved. Trimming removed 0 bases at V and 3 bases at J, with 4 bases between. CDR1 SGHNT and CDR2 YYREEE come from the germline V gene (reference sequence). The CDR3 is made up of 12 amino acids. The CDR3 here is CASSLGNYEQYF. CDR3 sequence (DNA): TGTGCCAGCAGCTTGGGCAACTACGAGCAGTACTTC.

V usage is TRBV25-1 and J usage is TRBJ2-2; D unresolved. The CDR3 has 13 residues. Per the germline V gene, CDR1 is MGHDK and CDR2 is SYGVNS. The V end lost 6 bases, the J end lost 0 bases, and 5 bases lay between the germline ends. CDR3 DNA: TGTGCCAGCAGCGTGGCGAACACCGGGGAGCTGTTTTTT. It codes for CASSVANTGELFF.

In this sample, this clonotype turned up many times. V is TRBV7-8 and J is TRBJ2-3, with D unclear. Germline CDR1 is SGHVS and CDR2 is FQNEAQ. The V end lost 5 bases, the J end lost 3 bases, and 12 bases lay between the germline ends. The CDR3 runs 14 residues. The CDR3 protein is CASSQTKTTDTQYF. As DNA, the CDR3 is TGTGCCAGCAGCCAAACCAAAACAACAGATACGCAGTATTTT.

In its sample, this clonotype was seen many times. The chain has TRBV19 and TRBJ1-1; D gene uncertain. Germline CDR1 reads LNHDA; CDR2 reads SQIVND (reference sequence). The CDR3 loop spans 12 amino acids. The V gene lost 7 bases and the J gene lost 1 base, with 7 bases spanning the gap. The CDR3 coding sequence is TGTGCCAGTACGGCTTGGAACACTGAAGCTTTCTTT. Translated: CASTAWNTEAFF.

The chain carries TRBV28 and TRBJ2-1; D ambiguous. V was pared by 4 bases and J by 4 bases, with 11 bases between. CDR1 is MDHEN and CDR2 is SYDVKM in the germline V gene. CDR3 length: 14 residues. This CDR3 is CASSSLDGYNEQFF. DNA of the CDR3: TGTGCCAGCAGTTCCCTGGACGGATACAATGAGCAGTTCTTC.

This clonotype occurred many times. V usage is TRBV7-6 and J usage is TRBJ1-1; no clear D. The germline V gene has CDR1 SGHVS and CDR2 FNYEAQ. V lost 2 bases to trimming and J lost 1 base, with 14 bases between them. The CDR3 is 16 residues long. The CDR3 protein is CASSLMKGGRNTEAFF. The CDR3 DNA is TGTGCCAGCAGCTTAATGAAGGGTGGTAGGAACACTGAAGCTTTCTTT.

This clonotype was seen a few times. The rearrangement uses TRBV6-2 or TRBV6-3 and TRBJ2-1; TRBD1 agrees at 9 bases. V lost 4 bases and J lost 4; bases outside the gene matches: 11. This CDR3 region has 17 residues. Germline V gene lookup returns CDR1 MNHEY and CDR2 SVGEGT. CDR3 DNA sequence: TGTGCCAGCAGTTCCTCCTCCGGGACAGGGACATACAATGAGCAGTTCTTC. Protein sequence: CASSSSSGTGTYNEQFF.

This clonotype was detected a few times. The chain links TRBV15 to TRBJ1-6; 7 bases match TRBD1. V was pared by 0 bases and J by 4 bases, with 9 bases of the junction left unmatched. The CDR3 has 18 residues. Germline V lookup: CDR1 LNHNV, CDR2 YYDKDF (reference sequence). The CDR3 bases are TGTGCCACCAGCAGAGATGCCGCAGGGACAGCATATAATTCACCCCTCCACTTT. Its translation is CATSRDAAGTAYNSPLHF.

This clonotype has just a few counts. The chain links TRBV4-2 to TRBJ2-1; 9 nucleotides line up with TRBD2. In germline, CDR1 is LGHNA, CDR2 YNFKEQ. The junction had 3 bases not matched to a gene; V was cut back by 4 bases and J by 2 bases. CDR3 size: 15 residues. CDR3 nucleotide sequence: TGTGCCAGCAGCCCTAGCGGGGAGCCCTACAATGAGCAGTTCTTC. The encoded protein is CASSPSGEPYNEQFF.

This clonotype was counted a few times. Here the CDR3 DNA reads TGTGCCAGTAGATTTACTTCTGACAGGGGGCATCAGCCCCAGCATTTT. It encodes CASRFTSDRGHQPQHF. The rearrangement uses TRBV19 and TRBJ1-5; TRBD1 agrees at 10 bases. The CDR3 is 16 residues long. The trim removed 6 bases at V and 5 bases at J, leaving 10 bases unmatched. CDR1 and CDR2 from the germline V gene are LNHDA and SQIVND (reference sequence).

This clonotype has a count of ten or more. V gene TRBV4-2 combines with J gene TRBJ1-1; D possibly corresponds to TRBD1 (6 bases). The CDR3 has 17 amino acids. The V gene's germline CDR1 is LGHNA and CDR2 YNFKEQ. V lost 2 bases and J 1 base, leaving 17 bases between the germline ends. The CDR3 DNA reads as TGTGCCAGCAGCCAAAACACAGGGTTGGATGGGAACACTGAAGCTTTCTTT. Residues: CASSQNTGLDGNTEAFF.

This chain uses TRBV12-3 or TRBV12-4 with TRBJ2-7, with D possibly matching TRBD1 (5 bases). Trimming stripped 6 bases from V and 4 bases from J, with 13 bases between. The CDR3 covers 13 residues. The CDR3 here is CASSRRVDYEQYF. Here the CDR3 DNA reads TGTGCCAGCAGCCGCAGGGTCGATTACGAGCAGTACTTC.

V usage is TRBV2 and J usage is TRBJ2-4; 7 positions match TRBD2. Germline V gene data show CDR1 as SNHLY and CDR2 as FYNNEI. J was trimmed by 4 bases and V by 6 bases; bases with no gene match: 12. CDR3 length equals 16 residues. The CDR3 nucleotides read TGTGCCAGCAGCGGGGGGAAGGGACGCCTAAAAAACATTCAGTACTTC. Its translation is CASSGGKGRLKNIQYF.

This chain links TRBV7-2 with TRBJ2-3, with 16 nucleotides matching TRBD2. J was trimmed by 5 bases and V by 5 bases; bases with no gene match: 4. This CDR3 is 16 amino acids long. In germline, CDR1 is SGHTA, CDR2 FQGNSA. The DNA of the CDR3 is TGTGCCAGCAGCAGGGGACTAGCGGGGGGGAAAGATACGCAGTATTTT. Translated, it gives CASSRGLAGGKDTQYF.